Following are 25 T cell receptor beta chains from one sample sequenced in a study of T-cell memory formation after mild COVID-19. TCRdb re-called the 5' RACE reads through MiXCR, storing one row per CDR3 protein. The sample records over 300,000 distinct CDR3 sequences, around a fifth being singletons. Sequenced material: PBMCs or a T cell subset sorted from them (not recorded which). These receptors all come from a man aged 18 to 29 who had mild COVID-19 (a few samples of this study predate the infection). Cell type and time point are not known.

A few counts support this clonotype. V and J are TRBV12-3 or TRBV12-4 and TRBJ2-7, with a possible D match to TRBD1 (7 bases). The CDR3 covers 14 residues. Trimming stripped 5 bases from V and 5 bases from J, with 16 bases between. The CDR3, as DNA: TGTGCCAGCAGTCCTAGGGGGCCGGGGGACGAGCAGTACGTC. Translation gives CASSPRGPGDEQYV.

This rearrangement joins TRBV12-3 or TRBV12-4 to TRBJ2-3; D unresolved. V was shortened by 3 bases and J by 0 bases, with 7 bases between the two germline ends. The CDR3 spans 14 residues. The CDR3 DNA is TGTGCCAGCAGTTTTCTCCTTAGCACAGATACGCAGTATTTT. The encoded protein is CASSFLLSTDTQYF.

This chain uses TRBV29-1 with TRBJ2-1; the D gene is possibly TRBD1 (6 bases). The germline gives CDR1 SQVTM, CDR2 ANQGSEA. Trimming pared 2 bases from V and 0 bases from J, leaving 11 bases between. The CDR3 totals 15 residues. CDR3 sequence (DNA): TGCAGCGTTGAAAGGACAGCGAGCTCCTACAATGAGCAGTTCTTC. It codes for CSVERTASSYNEQFF.

This rearrangement joins TRBV9 to TRBJ2-3, with D perhaps assigned TRBD1 or TRBD2 (5 bases each). The V gene lost 4 bases and the J gene lost 14 bases, with 20 bases spanning the gap. Germline-derived CDR1 and CDR2 are SGDLS and YYNGEE. The CDR3 is made up of 13 amino acids. CDR3 region: CASSPHNRDRLYF. In nucleotides, the CDR3 is TGTGCCAGCAGCCCTCATAACCGGGACCGGTTGTATTTT. The full variable domain, completed using reference TRBV9 and TRBJ2-3, is DSGVTQTPKHLITATGQRVTLRCSPRSGDLSVYWYQQSLDQGLQFLIQYYNGEERAKGNILERFSAQQFPDLHSELNLSSLELGDSALYFCASSPHNRDRLYFGPGTRLTVL.

The J gene is TRBJ2-5, the V gene TRBV30; 11 bases align to TRBD2. The V segment lost 6 bases and the J segment 9 bases; nucleotides outside the gene matches: 15. The CDR3 runs to 15 residues. Per germline, CDR1 GTSNPN and CDR2 SVGIG (reference sequence). CDR3 residues: CACSLAGGPDGAQYF. The CDR3 DNA follows: TGTGCCTGTTCTCTAGCGGGGGGACCCGATGGGGCCCAGTACTTC.

This clonotype was observed a handful of times. The chain has TRBV28 and TRBJ2-1, with unresolved D. V dropped 6 bases and J dropped 6 bases, with 12 bases sitting between them. This CDR3 contains 13 residues. From germline, CDR1 is MDHEN and CDR2 SYDVKM. The CDR3 loop is CASSMGMSNEQFF. CDR3 in DNA: TGTGCCAGCAGCATGGGAATGAGCAATGAGCAGTTCTTC.

This clonotype has only a few counts. The chain employs TRBV11-1 and TRBJ1-1; 7 bases are a match to TRBD1. Trimming cost V 6 bases and J 1 base; bases outside gene matches: 5. The CDR3 totals 14 residues. Germline V gene data show CDR1 as SGHAT and CDR2 as FQDESV (reference sequence). The CDR3: CASREGQANTEAFF. The CDR3 DNA sequence: TGTGCCAGCAGGGAAGGACAGGCGAACACTGAAGCTTTCTTT.

This clonotype was found a few times. This rearrangement joins TRBV3-1 to TRBJ2-3, with 11 bases aligning to TRBD2. The ends lost 1 base at V and 8 bases at J; junction bases unmatched: 11. CDR3 length: 17 amino acids. Germline V gene lookup returns CDR1 LGHDT and CDR2 YNNKEL (reference sequence). In DNA, the CDR3 is TGTGCCAGCAGCCAAGGGATGCTAGCGGGGGGATCAGGTACGCAGTATTTT. Protein: CASSQGMLAGGSGTQYF.

V and J are TRBV5-6 and TRBJ2-1; 7 bases align to TRBD1. CDR3 length equals 13 residues. CDR1 and CDR2 (germline): SGHDT, YYEEEE. After removal of 2 bases from V and 8 bases from J, the junction contained 4 bases not matched to a gene. The CDR3 nucleotides are TGTGCCAGCAGCTTTGGGACAGTCGATGAGCAGTTCTTC. Translation gives CASSFGTVDEQFF.

The chain carries TRBV7-2 and TRBJ1-4, with D perhaps TRBD1 (6 bases). This CDR3 comprises 15 residues. V was clipped by 5 bases and J by 0 bases, with 10 bases between them. Germline CDR1 is SGHTA and CDR2 is FQGNSA. This chain's CDR3 is CASSRSGATNEKLFF. CDR3 sequence (DNA): TGTGCCAGCAGCCGATCAGGGGCAACTAATGAAAAACTGTTTTTT.

This clonotype appeared many times. The CDR3 spells CASSLDYQPQHF. The CDR3 DNA reads as TGTGCCAGCAGCTTAGACTATCAGCCCCAGCATTTT. The V gene is TRBV7-2, the J gene TRBJ1-5; no reliable D call. V dropped 1 base and J dropped 5 bases, with 3 bases sitting between them. CDR1 is SGHTA and CDR2 is FQGNSA in the germline V gene. The CDR3 is 12 amino acids.

This sequence joins TRBV27 and TRBJ2-7; D gene ambiguous. V was clipped by 6 bases and J by 2 bases, with 17 bases between them. This CDR3 is built from 15 residues. Germline lookup yields CDR1 MNHEY and CDR2 SMNVEV (reference sequence). The CDR3 DNA reads TGTGCCAGCAGCCCATCCCTGGCCTTGACCTACGAGCAGTACTTC. This codes for CASSPSLALTYEQYF.

In its sample, this clonotype was seen a few times. This chain links TRBV12-3 or TRBV12-4 with TRBJ1-1; a possible D gene is TRBD1 (6 bases). The V gene lost 6 bases and the J gene lost 1 base, with 12 bases spanning the gap. The CDR3 covers 14 residues. The CDR3 is CASSLSQGNTEAFF. The DNA of the CDR3 is TGTGCCAGCAGCCTATCACAGGGGAACACTGAAGCTTTCTTT.

This clonotype was seen only a few times. V usage is TRBV5-1 and J usage is TRBJ2-5, with 10 bases matching TRBD2. This CDR3 is built from 15 residues. From germline, CDR1 is SGHRS and CDR2 YFSETQ. V lost 7 bases, J lost 2 bases, and 8 bases stayed unmatched. CDR3 loop: CASSEGAGGQETQYF. The CDR3 DNA reads TGCGCCAGCTCCGAGGGAGCGGGGGGGCAAGAGACCCAGTACTTC.

The count of this clonotype is one. The chain combines TRBV7-3 with TRBJ1-1; D gene unclear. Deletions cut 5 bases from V and 1 base from J, with 14 bases between. The CDR3 extends over 15 amino acids. Germline V lookup: CDR1 SGHTA, CDR2 FQGTGA. CDR3 sequence: CASSIQPVGNTEAFF. CDR3 bases: TGTGCCAGCAGCATTCAACCGGTCGGGAACACTGAAGCTTTCTTT.

The genes are TRBV12-3 or TRBV12-4 and TRBJ1-4, with TRBD1 as a possible D gene (5 bases). The CDR3 loop spans 13 amino acids. Between the trimmed V and J ends, which lost 3 bases and 7 bases, there was a span of 9 bases. This chain's CDR3 is CASSLWGVEKLFF. CDR3 bases: TGTGCCAGCAGTTTGTGGGGGGTTGAAAAACTGTTTTTT.

The chain recombines TRBV6-5 with TRBJ1-6; D may be TRBD1 (5 bases). The CDR3 is 16 amino acids. Germline lookup yields CDR1 MNHEY and CDR2 SVGAGI. Trimming took off 0 bases at V and 10 bases at J, with 16 bases between the two ends. As DNA, the CDR3 is TGTGCCAGCAGTTACTCCCAACTGCTGAGGGGCTCACCCCTCCACTTT. This encodes CASSYSQLLRGSPLHF.

This chain links TRBV30 with TRBJ1-2; unclear D gene. The CDR3 contains 12 residues. The V gene lost 2 bases and the J gene lost 2 bases, with 6 bases spanning the gap. Germline V lookup: CDR1 GTSNPN, CDR2 SVGIG (reference sequence). This chain's CDR3 is CAWSPGNYGYTF. The DNA for the CDR3 is TGTGCCTGGAGTCCGGGGAACTATGGCTACACCTTC.

This clonotype has more than one count but fewer than ten. The rearrangement joins TRBV29-1 to TRBJ1-1; TRBD1 matches 9 bases. The CDR3 runs 13 residues. V was clipped by 6 bases and J by 4 bases; unmatched bases: 6. Germline CDR1 and CDR2: SQVTM and ANQGSEA. The chain's CDR3 is CSVAQGARTEAFF. In nucleotides, the CDR3 is TGCAGCGTCGCACAGGGGGCGCGCACTGAAGCTTTCTTT.

Only a few counts were recorded for this clonotype. This chain uses TRBV18 with TRBJ1-1; no clear D gene. CDR1 and CDR2 (germline): KGHSH, LQKENI. Deletions cut 6 bases from V and 1 base from J, with 12 bases between. The CDR3 is 14 residues long. The CDR3 DNA is TGTGCCAGCTCCCACAGTGAGGGGAACACTGAAGCTTTCTTT. Protein: CASSHSEGNTEAFF.

The rearrangement links TRBV7-3 to TRBJ1-1; D is unclear. CDR3 length: 13 amino acids. Trimming left V 1 base short and J 1 base short, with 4 bases between. Germline V lookup: CDR1 SGHTA, CDR2 FQGTGA. The CDR3 loop is CASSLKWNTEAFF. The CDR3, as DNA: TGTGCCAGCAGCTTAAAGTGGAACACTGAAGCTTTCTTT. The full variable domain, in which reference TRBV7-3 and TRBJ1-1 provide the parts outside the CDR3, is GAGVSQTPSNKVTEKGKYVELRCDPISGHTALYWYRQSLGQGPEFLIYFQGTGAADDSGLPNDRFFAVRPEGSVSTLKIQRTERGDSAVYLCASSLKWNTEAFFGQGTRLTVV.

V is TRBV20-1 and J is TRBJ2-3; 10 nucleotides agree with TRBD2. Germline-derived CDR1 and CDR2 are DFQATT and SNEGSKA (reference sequence). Trimming at V came to 5 bases and at J to 8 bases, leaving 16 bases not matched to a gene. This CDR3 region has 16 residues. As DNA, the CDR3 is TGCAGTGCTCCACCGACTAGCGGGCTACCCCAGGGTACGCAGTATTTT. Its translation: CSAPPTSGLPQGTQYF.

The J gene is TRBJ2-2, the V gene TRBV6-5; 8 bases are a match to TRBD1. Germline CDR1 reads MNHEY; CDR2 reads SVGAGI. CDR3 length equals 13 residues. V lost 7 bases to trimming and J lost 6 bases; unmatched junction nucleotides: 4. The CDR3 DNA follows: TGTGCCAGCATAGGCAGGGGGCCCGGGGAGCTGTTTTTT. Encoded protein: CASIGRGPGELFF.

This clonotype came up many times. The gene calls are TRBV12-3 or TRBV12-4 and TRBJ2-1; 10 bases map to TRBD1. The trim removed 11 bases at V and 9 bases at J, leaving 13 bases unmatched. The CDR3 has 14 amino acids. The CDR3 here is CASSWGQGMVEQFF. The CDR3 region has the DNA TGTGCCTCATCTTGGGGACAGGGGATGGTTGAGCAGTTCTTC.

Only a few counts were recorded for this clonotype. The genes are TRBV5-1 and TRBJ2-2; D gene uncertain. Germline V gene data show CDR1 as SGHRS and CDR2 as YFSETQ. CDR3 length: 16 residues. Trimming took off 4 bases at V and 4 bases at J, with 17 bases between the two ends. The CDR3: CASSPLVSLATGELFF. CDR3 DNA: TGCGCCAGCAGCCCGCTCGTCTCACTCGCCACCGGGGAGCTGTTTTTT.